This TCR beta chain was documented in a study of CD8+ T cells in alopecia areata. Overall study context: Treated patients were given 5 to 10 mg oral tofacitinib twice daily.

Worth noting for this clone: Its antigen is undetermined. The CDR3 does not end in the conserved phenylalanine or tryptophan, so this is likely a read error.

Following extraction, RNA underwent reverse transcription to cDNA, which served as the sequencing template. Measured with immunoSEQ multiplex PCR; TCRdb has only the in-frame clones, and not every one. The table records about 210,000 clones, about 64% of them present only once. The treatment is: oral pan-JAK inhibitor, 5-10 mg twice daily. The germline V gene has CDR1 SGDLS and CDR2 YYNGEE. The CDR3 sequence is 15 residues long. V was trimmed by 0 bases and J by 2 bases, leaving 12 bases between them. Study-wide findings and caveats: Any link of baseline CD8+ expansion to response, resting on one nonresponder, remains uncertain.

The genes are TRBV9 and TRBJ2-7; D gene uncertain. The sequences come from CD4+ T cells sorted from blood, collected at week 4, from a patient treated with tofacitinib. This receptor was identified in a human donor with alopecia areata. The CDR3 DNA reads TGTGCCAGCAGCGTAGCTGCTGGGGATGCCTACGAGCAGTACTCC. As protein: CASSVAAGDAYEQYS.